This T cell receptor beta chain derives from a study of PD-1 blockade in classical Hodgkin lymphoma. Of note for this clone: No antigen is known for it.

Study results and caveats: No one has yet defined what causes the repertoire differences, which may be disease activity or prior therapy. Those achieving complete response showed baseline diversity like newly diagnosed patients. By C4D1, diversity of CD4+ TCRs had risen significantly, whereas that of CD8+ TCRs had not.

Assay used: immunoSEQ multiplex PCR; TCRdb lists only in-frame clones, some missing. The sample lists roughly 45,000 clones; roughly 78% were seen once. All patients relapsed after autologous stem cell transplantation, and brentuximab vedotin exposure varied. The receptor was derived from a human donor with classical Hodgkin lymphoma. Sequencing was performed on peripheral blood mononuclear cells (PBMCs), taken before the second cycle of nivolumab.

This chain's CDR3 is CASSFGRGNTEAFF. The CDR3, as DNA: TGTGCCAGCAGCTTCGGCAGGGGGAACACTGAAGCTTTCTTT. This rearrangement joins TRBV7-2 to TRBJ1-1; the D gene is possibly TRBD1 (6 bases). Germline V CDR1 and CDR2: SGHTA, FQGNSA. This CDR3 comprises 14 residues. Trimming cost V 3 bases and J 1 base, with 9 bases left between them.